The subject of this entry is one TCR beta chain. Its target is not known. These data belong to a study of Tregs in tolerant kidney transplant recipients. Study-wide points: Biological reproducibility was not directly addressed in this study.

The assay was immunoSEQ multiplex PCR, and TCRdb's table has in-frame clones only and misses some. There are about 48,000 clones in the sample, with roughly 0.85% held by the top ten. Material: CD4+ T cells from blood, obtained before the transplant. The source of this sequence is a human donor who received a combined kidney and bone marrow transplant.

CDR3 region: CASSPGGVNTEAFF. The CDR3 bases that were read are TGTGCCAGCTCACCGGGGGGGGTGAACACTGAA. The gene calls are TRBV18 and TRBJ1-1; tentative D call: TRBD1 (5 bases). The read stops 3 residues short of the end of the CDR3; the missing end is completed from the germline J gene. Trimming stripped 3 bases from V and 0 bases from J, with 8 bases between. CDR1 and CDR2 from the germline V gene are KGHSH and LQKENI. This CDR3 spans 14 amino acids.